This T cell receptor (beta chain) was sequenced in a study of shared clonotypes between healthy human individuals (dated by TCRdb to 2020 to 2022). For the study in its entirety: Three men and a couple of women, aged 18 to 49 years, made up the cohort. The study deeply sequenced blood TCR repertoires of five healthy adults to estimate repertoire size and the extent of clonotype sharing between individuals. For each donor, CD4 naive and CD4 memory were each given three plates, CD8 naive was given two plates, and CD8 memory was given one plate. To increase sequencing depth and limit assay-specific biases, TCR repertoire library preparation and sequencing were carried out by different laboratories using diverse techniques. Leukapheresis yielded between about 0.9 and 9.5 billion PBMCs per donor.

About this clone: The antigen it binds to is not known. Per-nucleotide qualities are absent, and no much larger clonotype sits a single base away. The same CDR3 arises from other DNA sequences in this sample as well.

What the authors observed across the whole study: The genetic and exposure-history diversity represented was limited by the small number of donors. Compared with non-shared clonotypes, the clonotypes found in all four sorted-subset donors had higher generation probabilities. Larger estimated clonotype richness was generally found for naive subsets than for memory subsets. Around 5.4% of naive CD4, 3.5% of naive CD8, around 2.3% of memory CD4, and around 0.42% of memory CD8 clonotypes were shared across several donors. Based on pairwise subsampling, the degree of clonotype sharing among donors was expected to be affected by sequencing depth. Rarefaction of sorted-subset datasets indicated incomplete sequencing despite the large sequencing depth. Sampling was restricted to blood, and TCR repertoires in tissue are likely to differ from TCR repertoires in blood.

The CDR3 goes from the cysteine to the phenylalanine over 14 residues. The entry retains the CDR3 DNA only, 42 bases that are in frame from base 1. The junction carries 9 bases between V and J, which are trimmed by 2 bases and 1 base respectively. Reading the germline V gene gives CDR1 SGHRS and CDR2 YFSETQ. The donors were healthy, HIV-negative adults with no recently reported acute infections or vaccinations. All donors were Caucasian adults living in Nashville, Tennessee, USA. CD4+ T cells were enriched by magnetic negative selection, after which naive cells were positively selected on CD45RA and the negative fraction was taken as the memory subset. Blood was obtained by leukapheresis, after which PBMCs were separated by Ficoll-Histopaque density gradient centrifugation and cryopreserved in liquid nitrogen vapor phase. Purity and quantity of every magnetically sorted T cell population were checked by analytical flow cytometry. Genomic DNA was isolated from each sorted fraction and quantified by UV absorbance on a Nanodrop 2000c.

Using the deep immunoSEQ assay, TCR CDR3 regions were amplified from genomic DNA by multiplex PCR. For each cell subset, the extracted genomic DNA was distributed evenly across all wells of several immunoSEQ 96-well plates, and each plate served as one replicate. Each replicate PCR for sorted subsets received roughly 0.2 ug genomic DNA, equal to about 29,000 T cell genomes. Purified libraries were quantified with a Qubit 3.0 fluorometer, sized on a Bioanalyzer 2100, and re-quantified with the KAPA Library Quantification kit. A separate single-read 150-cycle Illumina NextSeq 550 flow cell was used to sequence each immunoSEQ 96-well plate. In the original analysis: Because the immunoSEQ output held only junctional sequences and lacked quality scores, the filtering could not match the filtering applied to full-length reads. Sequences were annotated with PyIR, a Python wrapper for IgBLAST v1.9, using IMGT germline references to assign V/J genes and CDR3. Reads with weak V/J assignments (E-value above 1e-6), missing CDR3, stop codons, out-of-frame junctions, or ambiguous translated residues were removed. A V3J clonotype was defined by an identical inferred V gene, J gene, and CDR3 amino acid sequence. The percentage overlap between two repertoires was calculated by dividing the number of shared unique clonotypes by the size of the smaller repertoire. Repertoire richness was assessed with RTK rarefaction, the Chao1 estimator, and Recon v2.1 estimates of unobserved clonotypes. Generation probabilities were computed with OLGA for all TCRbeta clonotypes obtained by the gDNA method from a few donors. As stored in TCRdb, this immuneACCESS dataset retains in-frame rearrangements with V and J assigned. A fraction of the clones does not appear; measured against another copy, unresolved V genes explain less than half of the discrepancy, and the remainder lacks a known reason. For V, J and clone size, that table is used; D and trimming come from the DNA. In all, the sample holds 2 million to 2.5 million clones, and less than 95% of those were seen once. The top ten constitute approximately 0.39% of the sample.

The sequenced sample was naive CD4+ T cells from PBMCs. The cell subset or site label here, explained by the study, means: CD45RA+ positively selected. The V and J segments used are TRBV5-1 and TRBJ1-1; matching of 6 bases hints at TRBD1 as the D gene. The clonotype comes from a man in his late teens or twenties in good health. Some clones in this sample may be carry-over from other donors' samples. The CDR3 protein: CASSLGGENTEAFF. The bases are TGCGCCAGCAGCTTAGGGGGTGAGAACACTGAAGCTTTCTTT.